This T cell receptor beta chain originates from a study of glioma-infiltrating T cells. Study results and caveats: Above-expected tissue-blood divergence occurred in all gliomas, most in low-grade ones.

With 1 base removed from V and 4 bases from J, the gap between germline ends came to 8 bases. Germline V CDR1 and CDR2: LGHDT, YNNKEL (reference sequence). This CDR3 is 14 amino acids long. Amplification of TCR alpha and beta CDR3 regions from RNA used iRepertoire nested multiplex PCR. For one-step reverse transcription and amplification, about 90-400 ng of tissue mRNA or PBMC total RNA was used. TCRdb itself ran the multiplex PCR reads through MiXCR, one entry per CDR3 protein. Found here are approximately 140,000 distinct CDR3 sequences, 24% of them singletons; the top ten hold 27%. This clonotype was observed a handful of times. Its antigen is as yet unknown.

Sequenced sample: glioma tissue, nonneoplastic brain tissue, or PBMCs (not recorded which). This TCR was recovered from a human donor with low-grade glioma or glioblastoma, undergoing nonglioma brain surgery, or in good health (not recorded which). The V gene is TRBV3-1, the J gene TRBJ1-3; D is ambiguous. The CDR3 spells CASSQGHGGNTIYF. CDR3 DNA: TGTGCCAGCAGCCAAGGACACGGGGGAAACACCATATATTTT. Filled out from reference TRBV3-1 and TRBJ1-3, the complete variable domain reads DTAVSQTPKYLVTQMGNDKSIKCEQNLGHDTMYWYKQDSKKFLKIMFSYNNKELIINETVPNRFSPKSPDKAHLNLHINSLELGDSAVYFCASSQGHGGNTIYFGEGSWLTVV.